Listed here are 20 T cell receptor beta chains from one sample, sequenced in a study of blood T cells in healthy people across ages. Using a J-beta primer mix together with a sample-barcoded 5' primer, a second PCR was run for about 7 to 12 cycles. TCRdb passed the 5' RACE reads through MiXCR, listing each CDR3 protein once. This table holds around 870,000 distinct CDR3 sequences, more than 25% found once. The source material was blood. These receptor sequences come from a woman older than 75 in good health.

This clonotype was observed a few times. V usage is TRBV6-1 and J usage is TRBJ2-6; D perhaps matches TRBD1 (6 bases). The CDR3 totals 15 residues. CDR1 is MNHNS and CDR2 is SASEGT in the germline V gene. V was clipped by 7 bases and J by 4 bases, with 14 bases between them. The chain's CDR3 is CASTLGGTGANVLTF. For the CDR3, the DNA is TGTGCCAGCACCCTAGGGGGAACCGGGGCCAACGTCCTGACTTTC.

The table lists this clonotype with many counts. The V call is TRBV7-6, the J call TRBJ1-6; tentatively, D is TRBD1 (5 bases). This CDR3 is built from 15 residues. Germline CDR1 is SGHVS and CDR2 is FNYEAQ. V was trimmed by 2 bases and J by 7 bases, leaving 12 bases between them. CDR3 in amino acids: CASSLTDGDNSPLHF. CDR3 nucleotides: TGTGCCAGCAGCTTAACCGATGGGGACAATTCACCCCTCCACTTT.

The rearrangement links TRBV27 to TRBJ2-4, with TRBD1 matching over 10 bases. The end of the DNA aligns better with TRBJ2-7, so the J call may be wrong. The CDR3 covers 13 residues. The germline V gene has CDR1 MNHEY and CDR2 SMNVEV (reference sequence). The CDR3 DNA is TGTGCCTGCCGTGGGGACAGGGGTCACGAGCAGTACTTC. Protein sequence: CACRGDRGHEQYF.

The chain employs TRBV15 and TRBJ1-2; 10 bases are a match to TRBD1. The V segment lost 5 bases and the J segment 2 bases; nucleotides outside the gene matches: 5. This CDR3 has 15 residues. Germline lookup yields CDR1 LNHNV and CDR2 YYDKDF (reference sequence). CDR3 protein: CATSSPGQGNYGYTF. The DNA of the CDR3 is TGTGCCACCAGCTCCCCGGGACAGGGGAACTATGGCTACACCTTC. The full variable domain, with the rest looked up from reference TRBV15 and TRBJ1-2, is DAMVIQNPRYQVTQFGKPVTLSCSQTLNHNVMYWYQQKSSQAPKLLFHYYDKDFNNEADTPDNFQSRRPNTSFCFLDIRSPGLGDTAMYLCATSSPGQGNYGYTFGSGTRLTVV.

This clonotype has ten or more counts. The chain couples TRBV4-1 to TRBJ2-5, with D possibly being TRBD1 (6 bases). Germline-derived CDR1 and CDR2 are MGHRA and YSYEKL. The CDR3 consists of 15 residues. V was clipped by 0 bases and J by 1 base, with 9 bases between them. The chain's CDR3 is CASSQDRTAQETQYF. The CDR3 DNA follows: TGCGCCAGCAGCCAAGATCGGACAGCCCAAGAGACCCAGTACTTC.

For this clonotype: With a much larger clone just one base away, this may be a read error. The V call is TRBV6-5, the J call TRBJ1-2; D is possibly TRBD1 (6 bases). The CDR3 consists of 15 residues. The V gene's germline CDR1 is MNHEY and CDR2 SVGAGI. DNA of the CDR3: TGTGCCAGCAGCCCACAAGGATCCCAGGGGTATGGCCACACCTTC. Protein sequence: CASSPQGSQGYGHTF.

The J gene is TRBJ1-1, the V gene TRBV6-6; D is unresolved. The ends were cut back, 5 bases at V and 3 bases at J, with 10 bases in the middle. The germline V gene has CDR1 MNHNY and CDR2 SVGAGI (reference sequence). This CDR3 has 13 amino acids. CDR3 DNA: TGTGCCAGCAGTCAAACTATGGACACTGAAGCTTTCTTT. This gives the protein CASSQTMDTEAFF.

This clonotype was recorded many times. The rearrangement links TRBV20-1 to TRBJ1-2; D is ambiguous. CDR1 and CDR2 (germline): DFQATT, SNEGSKA (reference sequence). V shed 1 base and J shed 7 bases, with 10 bases lying between them. The CDR3 sequence is 12 residues long. CDR3 coding DNA: TGCAGTGCTAGAGTTGGAGGAGTTGGCTACACCTTC. It codes for CSARVGGVGYTF.

The chain joins TRBV14 to TRBJ2-7; D possibly matches TRBD1 or TRBD2 (6 bases each). Trimming cost V 2 bases and J 3 bases, with 17 bases left between them. This CDR3 has 16 amino acids. Germline lookup yields CDR1 SGHDN and CDR2 FVKESK. The CDR3 reads CASSQCQGRPFYEQYF. For the CDR3, the DNA is TGTGCCAGCAGCCAATGCCAGGGGAGGCCGTTCTACGAGCAGTACTTC. The whole variable domain, filled in from reference TRBV14 and TRBJ2-7, reads EAGVTQFPSHSVIEKGQTVTLRCDPISGHDNLYWYRRVMGKEIKFLLHFVKESKQDESGMPNNRFLAERTGGTYSTLKVQPAELEDSGVYFCASSQCQGRPFYEQYFGPGTRLTVT.

This clonotype was seen only a few times. This could be a read error, since a much larger clone is one nucleotide away. The chain joins TRBV6-6 to TRBJ2-7; D is unclear. This CDR3 spans 14 amino acids. Germline V gene sequence: CDR1 MNHNY, CDR2 SVGAGI (reference sequence). CDR3 sequence reads: CASRYSSGNYEQYF. The CDR3, as DNA: TGTGCCAGCAGGTACTCGAGTGGGAACTACGAGCAGTACTTC.

CDR3 DNA sequence: TGTGCCAGCAGCGCGACTTCCCCGAGCAATGAGCAGTTCTTC. The encoded protein is CASSATSPSNEQFF. V and J are TRBV9 and TRBJ2-1; no reliable D call. The CDR3 extends over 14 amino acids. V was trimmed by 3 bases and J by 6 bases, leaving 13 bases between them. Germline CDR1 is SGDLS and CDR2 is YYNGEE.

This chain joins TRBV7-9 and TRBJ2-3; no definite D call. CDR3 size: 16 residues. Germline CDR1 reads SEHNR; CDR2 reads FQNEAQ (reference sequence). The ends were cut back, 2 bases at V and 0 bases at J, with 12 bases in the middle. The CDR3, as DNA: TGTGCCAGCAGCTTAACGTTGACACAGAGCACAGATACGCAGTATTTT. Its translation: CASSLTLTQSTDTQYF.

As concerns this clonotype: This may be a read error: a much more frequent sequence differs by one nucleotide. The rearrangement uses TRBV6-5 and TRBJ2-1; D is undetermined. Near its end, the DNA agrees better with TRBJ2-7, so the J call may be wrong. The germline CDR1 and CDR2 sequences are MNHEY and SVGAGI. CDR3 length: 13 residues. CDR3 nucleotides: TGTGCCAGCGCAAGGTTTCTTCGGAATGAGCAGTACTTC. It specifies CASARFLRNEQYF.

This chain joins TRBV25-1 and TRBJ2-3; 10 bases align to TRBD2. Germline lookup yields CDR1 MGHDK and CDR2 SYGVNS. V lost 2 bases, J lost 6 bases, and 8 bases stayed unmatched. The CDR3 is made up of 16 amino acids. DNA for the CDR3: TGTGCCAGCAGTGAAATAGCGGGGGGAACCGCCGATACGCAGTATTTT. Amino acid sequence: CASSEIAGGTADTQYF.

Of note for this clonotype: A much larger clone differs from this one at a single base, so this may be a read error. This sequence joins TRBV4-2 and TRBJ2-5; 9 positions agree with TRBD2. After removal of 4 bases from V and 5 bases from J, the junction contained 11 bases not matched to a gene. CDR3 length: 16 residues. Germline V gene sequence: CDR1 LGHNA, CDR2 YNFKEQ. CDR3 DNA: TGTGCCAGCAGCCCCCGGGGGGGAGCGGGGGGTGAGACCCAGTACTTC. Translation: CASSPRGGAGGETQYF.

V gene TRBV7-2 combines with J gene TRBJ1-2; TRBD1 might be the D (6 bases). V dropped 7 bases and J dropped 8 bases, with 20 bases sitting between them. The CDR3 runs to 14 residues. Germline V CDR1 and CDR2: SGHTA, FQGNSA. The CDR3 reads CASILGGDTGGYTF. Written as DNA, the CDR3 is TGTGCCAGCATCCTAGGGGGGGATACGGGCGGCTACACCTTC.

This clonotype showed up many times. The chain couples TRBV27 to TRBJ2-7; D not certain. The V gene lost 7 bases and the J gene lost 0 bases, with 13 bases spanning the gap. The length of the CDR3 is 14 residues. The germline gives CDR1 MNHEY, CDR2 SMNVEV (reference sequence). CDR3 region: CASKVIRDSYEQYF. The CDR3, as DNA: TGTGCCAGCAAAGTCATCAGAGACTCCTACGAGCAGTACTTC.

The chain links TRBV7-2 to TRBJ1-1; D is undetermined. The CDR3 sequence is 14 residues long. Trimming left V 4 bases short and J 3 bases short, with 12 bases between. Germline V gives CDR1 SGHTA, CDR2 FQGNSA. CDR3 bases: TGTGCCAGCAGCTCTCCCGGAGAGTACACTGAAGCTTTCTTT. Protein product: CASSSPGEYTEAFF. The whole variable domain, filled in from reference TRBV7-2 and TRBJ1-1, reads GAGVSQSPSNKVTEKGKDVELRCDPISGHTALYWYRQSLGQGLEFLIYFQGNSAPDKSGLPSDRFSAERTGGSVSTLTIQRTQQEDSAVYLCASSSPGEYTEAFFGQGTRLTVV.

The table lists this clonotype with many counts. As DNA, the CDR3 is TGTGCCAGCAGCTTTCGACTAGCGGGGGACCTAGAGACCCAGTACTTC. Translation: CASSFRLAGDLETQYF. The rearrangement links TRBV7-9 to TRBJ2-5, with 12 bases identical to TRBD2. This CDR3 region has 16 residues. In germline, CDR1 is SEHNR, CDR2 FQNEAQ (reference sequence). The V segment lost 3 bases and the J segment 4 bases; nucleotides outside the gene matches: 6.

This clonotype has ten or more counts. The chain employs TRBV6-5 and TRBJ2-1, with 9 bases aligning to TRBD2. With 4 bases clipped from V and 12 bases from J, the junction kept 13 bases outside the gene matches. The CDR3 loop spans 15 amino acids. Germline V gene sequence: CDR1 MNHEY, CDR2 SVGAGI. In DNA, the CDR3 is TGTGCCAGCAGTTTCCCGACTAGCGGCGACATGCGGCAGTTCTTC. It is translated as CASSFPTSGDMRQFF.